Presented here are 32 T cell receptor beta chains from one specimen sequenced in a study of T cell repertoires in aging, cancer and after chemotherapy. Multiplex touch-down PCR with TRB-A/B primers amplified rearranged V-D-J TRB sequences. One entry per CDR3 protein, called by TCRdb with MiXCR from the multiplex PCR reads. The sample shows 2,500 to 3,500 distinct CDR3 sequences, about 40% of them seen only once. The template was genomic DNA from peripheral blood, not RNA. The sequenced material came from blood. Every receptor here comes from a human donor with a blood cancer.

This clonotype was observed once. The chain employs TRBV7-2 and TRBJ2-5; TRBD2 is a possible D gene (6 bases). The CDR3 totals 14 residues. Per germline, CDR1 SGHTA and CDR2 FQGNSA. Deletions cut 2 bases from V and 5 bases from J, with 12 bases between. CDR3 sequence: CASSLNGGTETQYF. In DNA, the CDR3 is TGTGCCAGCAGCTTAAACGGCGGGACGGAGACCCAGTACTTC.

The CDR3 sequence: CASSSFSGFYGYTF. For the CDR3, the DNA is TGTGCCAGCAGTTCTTTTTCGGGATTCTATGGCTACACCTTC. The chain joins TRBV7-2 to TRBJ1-2; unclear D gene. V was shortened by 6 bases and J by 4 bases, with 15 bases between the two germline ends. Germline values: CDR1 SGHTA, CDR2 FQGNSA. This CDR3 is 14 amino acids long. Full variable domain (missing parts from reference TRBV7-2 and TRBJ1-2): GAGVSQSPSNKVTEKGKDVELRCDPISGHTALYWYRQSLGQGLEFLIYFQGNSAPDKSGLPSDRFSAERTGGSVSTLTIQRTQQEDSAVYLCASSSFSGFYGYTFGSGTRLTVV.

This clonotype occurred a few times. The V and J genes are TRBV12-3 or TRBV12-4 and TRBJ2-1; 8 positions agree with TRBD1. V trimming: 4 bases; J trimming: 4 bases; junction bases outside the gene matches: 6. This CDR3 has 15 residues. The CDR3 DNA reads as TGTGCCAGCAGTTCAGGGGGCTCCGGATACAATGAGCAGTTCTTC. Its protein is CASSSGGSGYNEQFF.

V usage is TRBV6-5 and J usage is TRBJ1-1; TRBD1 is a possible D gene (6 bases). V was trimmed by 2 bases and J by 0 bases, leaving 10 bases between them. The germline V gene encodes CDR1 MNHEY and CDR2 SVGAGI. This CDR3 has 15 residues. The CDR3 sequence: CASSYGGAMNTEAFF. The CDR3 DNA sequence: TGTGCCAGCAGTTACGGGGGCGCCATGAACACTGAAGCTTTCTTT.

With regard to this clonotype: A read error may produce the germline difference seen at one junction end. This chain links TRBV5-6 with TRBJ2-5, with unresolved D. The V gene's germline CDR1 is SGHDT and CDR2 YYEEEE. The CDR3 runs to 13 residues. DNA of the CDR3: TGCGCCAGCAGGTGGCAGAGACAAGAGACCCAGTACTTC. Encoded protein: CASRWQRQETQYF.

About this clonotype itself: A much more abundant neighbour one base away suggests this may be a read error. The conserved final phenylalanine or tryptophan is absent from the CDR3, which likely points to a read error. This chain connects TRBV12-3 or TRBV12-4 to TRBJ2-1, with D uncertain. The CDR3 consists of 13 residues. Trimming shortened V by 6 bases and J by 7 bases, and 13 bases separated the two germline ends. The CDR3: CASSPQTLNEQFL. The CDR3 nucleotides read TGTGCCAGCAGCCCACAGACCCTAAATGAGCAGTTCTTA.

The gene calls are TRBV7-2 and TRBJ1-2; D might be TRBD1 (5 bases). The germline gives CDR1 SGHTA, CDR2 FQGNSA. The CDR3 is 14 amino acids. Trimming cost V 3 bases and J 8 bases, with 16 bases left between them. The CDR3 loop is CASSLTALGFGYTF. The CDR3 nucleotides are TGTGCCAGCAGCTTGACAGCTTTGGGGTTCGGCTACACCTTC.

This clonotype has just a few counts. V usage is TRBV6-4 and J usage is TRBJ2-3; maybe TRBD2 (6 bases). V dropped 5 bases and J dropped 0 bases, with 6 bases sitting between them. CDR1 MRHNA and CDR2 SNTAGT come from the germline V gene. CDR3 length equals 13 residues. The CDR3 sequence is CASSSGSTDTQYF. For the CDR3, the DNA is TGTGCCAGCAGTAGCGGGAGCACAGATACGCAGTATTTT.

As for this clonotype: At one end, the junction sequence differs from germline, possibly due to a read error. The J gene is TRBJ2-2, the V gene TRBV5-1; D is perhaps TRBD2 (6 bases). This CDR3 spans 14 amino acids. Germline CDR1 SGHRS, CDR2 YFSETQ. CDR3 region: CASTRDPNTGELFF. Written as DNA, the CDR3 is TGTGCCAGCACGCGGGACCCGAACACCGGGGAGCTGTTTTTT.

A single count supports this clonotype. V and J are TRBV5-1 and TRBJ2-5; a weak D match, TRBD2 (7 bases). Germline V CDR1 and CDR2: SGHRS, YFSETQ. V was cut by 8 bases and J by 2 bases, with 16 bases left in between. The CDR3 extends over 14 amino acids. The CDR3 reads CASSSGGGQETQYF. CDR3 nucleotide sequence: TGCGCCAGTTCCTCGGGGGGCGGACAAGAGACCCAGTACTTC.

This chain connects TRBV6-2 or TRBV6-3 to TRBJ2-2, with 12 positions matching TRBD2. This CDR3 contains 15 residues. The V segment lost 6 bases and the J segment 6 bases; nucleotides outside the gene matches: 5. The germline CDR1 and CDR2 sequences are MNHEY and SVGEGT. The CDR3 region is CASRALAGGAGELFF. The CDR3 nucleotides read TGTGCCAGCAGGGCACTAGCGGGAGGTGCCGGGGAGCTGTTTTTT.

CDR3 DNA: TGTGCCAGCAGTTTAAGGTGGACAGGGAGTTTTACCGGGGAGCTGTTTTTT. As protein: CASSLRWTGSFTGELFF. The chain is built from TRBV27 and TRBJ2-2; 8 positions match TRBD1. Losses at the gene ends were 2 bases for V and 5 bases for J; bases not matched to a gene: 10. Germline V lookup: CDR1 MNHEY, CDR2 SMNVEV (reference sequence). The CDR3 spans 17 residues.

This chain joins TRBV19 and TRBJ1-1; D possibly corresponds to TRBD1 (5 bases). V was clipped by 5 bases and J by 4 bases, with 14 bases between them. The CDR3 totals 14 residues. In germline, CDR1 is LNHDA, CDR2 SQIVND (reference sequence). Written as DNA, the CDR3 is TGTGCCAGTAGTCCAAGGGGCGAGGGCACTGAAGCTTTCTTT. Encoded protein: CASSPRGEGTEAFF.

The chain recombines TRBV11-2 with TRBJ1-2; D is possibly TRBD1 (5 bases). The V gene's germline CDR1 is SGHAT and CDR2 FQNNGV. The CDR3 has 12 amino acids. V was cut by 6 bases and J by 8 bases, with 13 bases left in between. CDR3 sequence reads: CASRQGPGGYTF. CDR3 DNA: TGTGCCAGCAGGCAGGGTCCAGGGGGCTACACCTTC. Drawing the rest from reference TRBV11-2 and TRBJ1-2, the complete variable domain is EAGVAQSPRYKIIEKRQSVAFWCNPISGHATLYWYQQILGQGPKLLIQFQNNGVVDDSQLPKDRFSAERLKGVDSTLKIQPAKLEDSAVYLCASRQGPGGYTFGSGTRLTVV.

CDR3 residues: CASSYESSYSTDTQYF. The CDR3 bases are TGTGCCAGCAGTTACGAATCTAGCTATAGCACAGATACGCAGTATTTT. This chain uses TRBV6-2 or TRBV6-3 with TRBJ2-3; D may be TRBD2 (5 bases). The germline CDR1 and CDR2 sequences are MNHEY and SVGEGT. The CDR3 consists of 16 residues. Trimming shortened V by 2 bases and J by 0 bases, and 12 bases separated the two germline ends.

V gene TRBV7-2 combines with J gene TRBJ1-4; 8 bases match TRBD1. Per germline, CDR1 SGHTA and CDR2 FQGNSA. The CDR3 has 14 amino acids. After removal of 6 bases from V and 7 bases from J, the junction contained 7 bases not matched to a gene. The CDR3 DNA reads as TGTGCCAGCAGAGATCAGGGGGCGCGTGAAAAACTGTTTTTT. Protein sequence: CASRDQGAREKLFF.

CDR3 sequence reads: CASRKDNRPSYNEQFF. CDR3 nucleotide sequence: TGTGCCAGCAGGAAGGACAACCGACCCTCCTACAATGAGCAGTTCTTC. This chain links TRBV6-5 with TRBJ2-1; D might be TRBD1 (5 bases). The CDR3 runs 16 residues. Germline CDR1 MNHEY, CDR2 SVGAGI. V dropped 6 bases and J dropped 0 bases, with 15 bases sitting between them.

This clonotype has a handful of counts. CDR3 nucleotides: TGTGCCAGCAGGCAGGGGATATTCAATGAGCAGTTCTTC. It translates to CASRQGIFNEQFF. The chain carries TRBV6-5 and TRBJ2-1, with D tentatively TRBD1 (6 bases). V lost 6 bases to trimming and J lost 6 bases, with 12 bases between them. The CDR3 covers 13 residues. The V gene's germline CDR1 is MNHEY and CDR2 SVGAGI.

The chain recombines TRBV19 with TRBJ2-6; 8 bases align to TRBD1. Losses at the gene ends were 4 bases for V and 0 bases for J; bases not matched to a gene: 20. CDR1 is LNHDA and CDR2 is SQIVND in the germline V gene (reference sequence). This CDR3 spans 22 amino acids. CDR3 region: CASSNSPGQGSNQDSGANVLTF. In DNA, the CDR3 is TGTGCCAGTAGTAATAGCCCAGGACAGGGCAGTAACCAAGACTCTGGGGCCAACGTCCTGACTTTC.

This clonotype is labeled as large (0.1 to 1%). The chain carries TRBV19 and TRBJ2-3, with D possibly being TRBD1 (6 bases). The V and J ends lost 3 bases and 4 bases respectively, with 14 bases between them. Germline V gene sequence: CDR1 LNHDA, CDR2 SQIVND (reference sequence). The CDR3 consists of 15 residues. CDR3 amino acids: CASSIWGRGADTQYF. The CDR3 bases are TGTGCCAGTAGTATTTGGGGCAGGGGAGCAGATACGCAGTATTTT.

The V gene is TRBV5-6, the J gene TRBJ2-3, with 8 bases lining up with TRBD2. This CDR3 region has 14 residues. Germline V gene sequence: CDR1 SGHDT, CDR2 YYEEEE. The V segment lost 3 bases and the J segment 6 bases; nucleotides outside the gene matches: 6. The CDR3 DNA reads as TGTGCCAGCAGCTGGCCGACTAGCGCTGATACGCAGTATTTT. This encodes CASSWPTSADTQYF.

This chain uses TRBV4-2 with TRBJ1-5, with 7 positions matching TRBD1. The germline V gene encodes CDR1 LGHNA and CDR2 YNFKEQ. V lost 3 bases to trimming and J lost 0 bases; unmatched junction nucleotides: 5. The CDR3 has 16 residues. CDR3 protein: CASSQGDSFSNQPQHF. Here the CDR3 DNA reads TGTGCCAGCAGCCAGGGGGACAGTTTTAGCAATCAGCCCCAGCATTTT.

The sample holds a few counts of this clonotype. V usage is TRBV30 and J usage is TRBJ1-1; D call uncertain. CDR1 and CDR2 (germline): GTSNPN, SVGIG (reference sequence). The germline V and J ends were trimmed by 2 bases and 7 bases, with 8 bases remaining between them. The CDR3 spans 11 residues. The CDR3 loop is CAWSYEREAFF. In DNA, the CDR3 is TGTGCCTGGAGTTACGAACGTGAAGCTTTCTTT.

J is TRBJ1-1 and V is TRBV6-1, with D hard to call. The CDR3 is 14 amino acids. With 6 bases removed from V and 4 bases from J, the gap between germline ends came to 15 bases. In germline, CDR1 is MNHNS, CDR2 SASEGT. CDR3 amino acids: CASRDPGLRTEAFF. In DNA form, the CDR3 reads TGTGCCAGCAGGGATCCAGGCCTTCGCACTGAAGCTTTCTTT.

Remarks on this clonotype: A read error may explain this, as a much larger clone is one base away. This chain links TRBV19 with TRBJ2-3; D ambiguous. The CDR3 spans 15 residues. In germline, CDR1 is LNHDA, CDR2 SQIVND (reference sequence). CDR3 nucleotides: TGTGCCAGTAGTAACACCGACCTTAACACAAATACGCAGTATTTT. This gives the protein CASSNTDLNTNTQYF. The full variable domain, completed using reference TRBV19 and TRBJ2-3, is DGGITQSPKYLFRKEGQNVTLSCEQNLNHDAMYWYRQDPGQGLRLIYYSQIVNDFQKGDIAEGYSVSREKKESFPLTVTSAQKNPTAFYLCASSNTDLNTNTQYFGPGTRLTVL.

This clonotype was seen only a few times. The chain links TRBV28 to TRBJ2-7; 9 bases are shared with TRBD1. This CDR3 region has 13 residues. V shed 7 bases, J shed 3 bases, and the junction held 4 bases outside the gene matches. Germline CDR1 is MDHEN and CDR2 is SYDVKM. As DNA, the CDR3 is TGTGCCAGCAAATGGACAGGGGACTACGAGCAGTACTTC. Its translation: CASKWTGDYEQYF.

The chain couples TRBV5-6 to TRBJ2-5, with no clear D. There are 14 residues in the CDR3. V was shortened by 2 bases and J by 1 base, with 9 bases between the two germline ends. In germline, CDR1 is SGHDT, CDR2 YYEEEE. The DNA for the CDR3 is TGTGCCAGCAGCTTTCTGACCCTCCAAGAGACCCAGTACTTC. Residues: CASSFLTLQETQYF.

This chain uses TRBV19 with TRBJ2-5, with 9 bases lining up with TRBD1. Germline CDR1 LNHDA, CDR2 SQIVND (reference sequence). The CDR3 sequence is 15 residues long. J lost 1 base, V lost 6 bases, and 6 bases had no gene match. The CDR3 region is CASSQWDRAQETQYF. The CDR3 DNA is TGTGCCAGTAGCCAATGGGACAGGGCCCAAGAGACCCAGTACTTC.

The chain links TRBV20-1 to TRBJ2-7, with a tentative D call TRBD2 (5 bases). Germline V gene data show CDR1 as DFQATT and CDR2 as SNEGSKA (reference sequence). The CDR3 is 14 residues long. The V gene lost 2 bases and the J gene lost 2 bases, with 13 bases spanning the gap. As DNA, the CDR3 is TGCAGTGCTAGAAAGGGCCTAGCACCCTACGAGCAGTACTTC. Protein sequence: CSARKGLAPYEQYF.

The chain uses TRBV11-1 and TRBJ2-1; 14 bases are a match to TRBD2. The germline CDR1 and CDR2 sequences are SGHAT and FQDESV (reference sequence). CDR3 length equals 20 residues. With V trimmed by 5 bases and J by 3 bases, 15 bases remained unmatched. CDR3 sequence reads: CASSRGQIGTSGSSYNEQFF. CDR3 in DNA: TGTGCCAGCAGCCGGGGACAGATAGGGACTAGCGGGAGTAGCTACAATGAGCAGTTCTTC.

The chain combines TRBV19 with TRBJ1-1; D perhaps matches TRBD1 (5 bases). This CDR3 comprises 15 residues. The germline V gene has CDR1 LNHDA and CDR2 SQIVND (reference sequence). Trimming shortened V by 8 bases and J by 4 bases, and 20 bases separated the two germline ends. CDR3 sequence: CASRLGADVGTEAFF. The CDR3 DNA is TGTGCCAGTCGCCTCGGGGCAGATGTAGGCACTGAAGCTTTCTTT.

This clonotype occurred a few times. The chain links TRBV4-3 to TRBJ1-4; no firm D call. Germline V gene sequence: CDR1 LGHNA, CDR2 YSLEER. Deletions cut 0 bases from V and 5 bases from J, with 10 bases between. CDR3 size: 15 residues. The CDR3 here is CASSQDRKINEKLFF. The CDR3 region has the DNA TGCGCCAGCAGCCAAGACAGGAAGATCAATGAAAAACTGTTTTTT.